The clone carrying this TCR beta chain has at least ten counts. A constant-region primer paired with the V-primer adapter amplified TCRs over about 19 PCR cycles. Via MiXCR, TCRdb re-called the reads, giving one row per CDR3 protein. The repertoire holds tens of thousands of distinct CDR3 sequences, with around 34% as singletons. Sample time point: after trial treatment. Treatment described: LDRT plus nivolumab, ipilimumab, low-dose cyclophosphamide and aspirin (RACIN trial). This entry is derived from a study of low-dose radiotherapy and immunotherapy resistance in tumors. This specimen consisted of PBMCs, obtained after low-dose radiotherapy plus immunotherapy. The clonotype comes from a male donor with rectosigmoid adenocarcinoma.

The CDR3 DNA reads as TGTGCCAGCAGAGGGTCCCGGCTAGCGGGGGCCCCAGATACGCAGTATTTT. It specifies CASRGSRLAGAPDTQYF. The chain links TRBV6-2 or TRBV6-3 to TRBJ2-3; 10 positions agree with TRBD2. Germline V gene sequence: CDR1 MNHEY, CDR2 SVGEGT. The CDR3 extends over 17 amino acids. The trim removed 6 bases at V and 4 bases at J, leaving 13 bases unmatched.